This TCR beta chain came from a study of spatial heterogeneity in lung cancer. In the study overall: Any follow-up PBMC samples that were available went on to be sequenced, and the median time to follow-up was around 22 months after resection. Consistently, beta-chain sequences turned up in larger numbers than alpha-chain sequences did.

J gave up 4 bases and V 5 bases, and 8 bases lay outside the gene matches. CDR1 is SGHTA, CDR2 FQGNSA, per germline. This CDR3 spans 15 amino acids. This clonotype turned up a few times. Its cognate antigen is unknown. TCRdb fed the 5' RACE reads into MiXCR, producing one record per CDR3 protein. The sample lists about 120,000 distinct CDR3 sequences; 10% to 15% were seen once. Study-wide results and limits: At tumor resection, ubiquitous expanded TCRs were detected in blood more often than later.

The time point denotes: blood at routine non-recurrence follow-up after resection. Unsorted whole RNA from tumor, nontumor lung or frozen PBMC underwent sequencing. This chain uses TRBV7-2 with TRBJ2-5, with 9 bases identical to TRBD1. The sequence derives from a male donor with early-stage non-small cell lung cancer. Here the sequenced sample was PBMCs, taken at follow-up. The CDR3 sequence is CASSPGNRGRETQYF. CDR3 DNA: TGTGCCAGCAGCCCAGGCAACAGGGGGCGAGAGACCCAGTACTTC.